This T cell receptor beta chain was recovered during a study of blood T cell repertoires in COVID-19. On the study more broadly: There were acute and convalescent COVID-19 samples, and they came from the United States, Italy and Spain.

The V end was cut by 2 bases, the J end by 6 bases, with 13 bases between. This CDR3 has 14 residues. The germline V gene encodes CDR1 MDHEN and CDR2 SYDVKM. Original handling: Reference gene primers were amplified, and this amplification served to estimate nucleated cell counts. Assay: immunoSEQ multiplex PCR; the TCRdb copy retains only in-frame clones and omits some. V, J and clone size were drawn from that table, and D and trimming were deduced from the DNA. The table lists a few hundred thousand clones, 82% of them singletons. The sample comprised peripheral blood. The chain recombines TRBV28 with TRBJ1-2; maybe TRBD1 (6 bases). The TCR sequence derives from a woman of 80 years or more with acute or convalescent COVID-19. The CDR3 sequence: CASSLGGARNGYTF. As DNA, the CDR3 is TGTGCCAGCAGTTTAGGGGGCGCACGGAATGGCTACACCTTC.